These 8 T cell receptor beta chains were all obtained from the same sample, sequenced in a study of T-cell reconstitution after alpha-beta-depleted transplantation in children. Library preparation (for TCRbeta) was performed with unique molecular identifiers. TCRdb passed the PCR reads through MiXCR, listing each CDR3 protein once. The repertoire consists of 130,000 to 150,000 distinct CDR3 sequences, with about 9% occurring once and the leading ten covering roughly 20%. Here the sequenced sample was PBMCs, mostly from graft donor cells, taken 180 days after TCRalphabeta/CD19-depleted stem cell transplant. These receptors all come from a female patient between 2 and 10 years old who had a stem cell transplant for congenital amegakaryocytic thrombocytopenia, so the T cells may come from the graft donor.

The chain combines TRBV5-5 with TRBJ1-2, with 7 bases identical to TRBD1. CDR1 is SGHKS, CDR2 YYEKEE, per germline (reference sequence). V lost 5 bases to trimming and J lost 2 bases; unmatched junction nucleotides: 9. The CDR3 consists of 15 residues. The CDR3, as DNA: TGTGCCAGCAGGCGGACAGGAGAGGGGAACTATGGCTACACCTTC. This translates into CASRRTGEGNYGYTF.

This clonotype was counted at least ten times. The CDR3 DNA sequence: TGTGCCAGCAGCTTCAACAGGGATACGCAGTATTTT. Residues: CASSFNRDTQYF. This chain links TRBV27 with TRBJ2-3, with D maybe TRBD1 (5 bases). Trimming cost V 6 bases and J 6 bases, with 10 bases left between them. The CDR3 is made up of 12 amino acids. The V gene's germline CDR1 is MNHEY and CDR2 SMNVEV (reference sequence).

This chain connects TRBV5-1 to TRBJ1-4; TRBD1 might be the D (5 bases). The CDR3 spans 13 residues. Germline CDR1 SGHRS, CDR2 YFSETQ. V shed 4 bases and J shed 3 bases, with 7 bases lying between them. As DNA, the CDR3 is TGCGCCAGCAGCCGGGACTCTAATGAAAAACTGTTTTTT. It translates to CASSRDSNEKLFF.

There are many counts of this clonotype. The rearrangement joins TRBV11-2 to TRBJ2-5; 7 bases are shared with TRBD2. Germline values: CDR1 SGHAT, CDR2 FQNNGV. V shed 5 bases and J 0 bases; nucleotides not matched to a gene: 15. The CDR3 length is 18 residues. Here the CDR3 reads CASSPSFWKRGHQETQYF. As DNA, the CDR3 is TGTGCCAGCAGCCCCTCGTTCTGGAAGCGGGGCCACCAAGAGACCCAGTACTTC.

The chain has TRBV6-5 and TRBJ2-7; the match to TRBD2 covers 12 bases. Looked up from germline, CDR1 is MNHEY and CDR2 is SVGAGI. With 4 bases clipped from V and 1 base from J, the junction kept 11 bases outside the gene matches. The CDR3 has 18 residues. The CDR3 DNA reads TGTGCCAGCAGTTCCCCTAGCGGGAGGGCCGGCATATCCTACGAGCAGTACTTC. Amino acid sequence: CASSSPSGRAGISYEQYF.

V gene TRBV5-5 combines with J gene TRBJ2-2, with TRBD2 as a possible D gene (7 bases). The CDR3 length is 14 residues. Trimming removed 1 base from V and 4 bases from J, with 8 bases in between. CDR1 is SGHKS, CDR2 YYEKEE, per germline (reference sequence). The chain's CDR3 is CASSLRGGTGELFF. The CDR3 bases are TGTGCCAGCAGCTTGAGGGGGGGCACCGGGGAGCTGTTTTTT.

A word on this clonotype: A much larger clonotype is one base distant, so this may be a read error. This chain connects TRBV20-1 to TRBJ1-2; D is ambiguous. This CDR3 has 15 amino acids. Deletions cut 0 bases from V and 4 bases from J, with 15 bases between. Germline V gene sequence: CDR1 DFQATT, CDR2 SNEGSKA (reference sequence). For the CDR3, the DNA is TGCAGTGCTAGAGATAGTCCGGGCAGTGGCTATGGCTACACCTTC. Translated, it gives CSARDSPGSGYGYTF.

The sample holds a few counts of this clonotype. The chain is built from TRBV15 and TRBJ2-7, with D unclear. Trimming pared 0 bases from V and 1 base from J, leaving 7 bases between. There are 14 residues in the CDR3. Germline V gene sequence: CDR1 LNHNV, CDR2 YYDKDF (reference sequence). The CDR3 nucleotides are TGTGCCACCAGCAGAGAAGACGATTCCTACGAGCAGTACTTC. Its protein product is CATSREDDSYEQYF.